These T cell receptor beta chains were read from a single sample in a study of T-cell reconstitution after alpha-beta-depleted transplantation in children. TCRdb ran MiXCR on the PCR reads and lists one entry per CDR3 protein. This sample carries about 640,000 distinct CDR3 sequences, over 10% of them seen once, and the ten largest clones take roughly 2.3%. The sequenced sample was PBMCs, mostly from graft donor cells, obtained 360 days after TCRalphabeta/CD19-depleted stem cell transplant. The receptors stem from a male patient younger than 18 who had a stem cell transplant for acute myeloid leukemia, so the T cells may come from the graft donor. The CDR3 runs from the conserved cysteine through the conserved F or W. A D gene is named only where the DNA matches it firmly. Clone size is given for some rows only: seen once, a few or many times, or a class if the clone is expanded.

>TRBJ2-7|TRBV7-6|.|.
CASSITGTEQYF
TGTGCCAGCAGCATTACAGGGACCGAGCAGTACTTC
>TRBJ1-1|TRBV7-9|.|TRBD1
CASSPGQGTWNTEAFF
TGTGCCAGCAGCCCGGGACAGGGGACGTGGAACACTGAAGCTTTCTTT
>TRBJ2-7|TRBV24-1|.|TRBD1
CATIPPLRQGSYEQYF
TGTGCCACCATCCCTCCGCTGAGACAGGGCTCCTACGAGCAGTACTTC
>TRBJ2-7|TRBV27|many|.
CASRSGPDITYEQYF
TGTGCCAGCAGATCGGGACCGGATATAACCTACGAGCAGTACTTC
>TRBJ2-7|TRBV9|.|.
CASSVDSLYEQYF
TGTGCCAGCAGCGTAGACAGCCTCTACGAGCAGTACTTC
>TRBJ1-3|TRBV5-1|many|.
CASSAQTAGNTIYF
TGCGCCAGCAGCGCCCAGACAGCTGGAAACACCATATATTTT
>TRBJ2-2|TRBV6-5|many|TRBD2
CASSYGGLAGGSNTGELFF
TGTGCCAGCAGTTACGGGGGACTAGCGGGAGGGTCGAACACCGGGGAGCTGTTTTTT
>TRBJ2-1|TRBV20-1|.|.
CSAPIGEQFF
TGCAGTGCCCCTATCGGCGAGCAGTTCTTC
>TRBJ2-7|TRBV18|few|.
CASSYDRSMGNYEQYF
TGTGCCAGCTCATATGACAGGTCAATGGGAAACTACGAGCAGTACTTC
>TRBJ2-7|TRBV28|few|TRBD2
CASNSPLGTSGTVGNF
TGTGCCAGCAATTCTCCTTTAGGGACTAGCGGCACTGTGGGTAACTTC
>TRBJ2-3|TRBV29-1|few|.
CSVLPSRGAILNTDTQYF
TGCAGCGTTTTACCCTCCCGGGGAGCGATTCTAAACACAGATACGCAGTATTTT
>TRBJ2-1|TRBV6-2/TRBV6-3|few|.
CASSPRDRSYNEQFF
TGTGCCAGCAGTCCTCGGGACCGGTCCTACAATGAGCAGTTCTTC
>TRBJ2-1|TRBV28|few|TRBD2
CASSLGGLAEPEGVNEQFF
TGTGCCAGCAGTTTAGGGGGACTAGCGGAGCCCGAGGGAGTCAATGAGCAGTTCTTC
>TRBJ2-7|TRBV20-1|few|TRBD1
CSARSSGGAPYEQYF
TGCAGTGCTAGGAGCTCAGGGGGCGCGCCCTACGAGCAGTACTTC
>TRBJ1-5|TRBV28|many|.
CASSQYVRGVNQPQHF
TGTGCCAGCAGCCAATACGTCAGGGGCGTCAATCAGCCCCAGCATTTT
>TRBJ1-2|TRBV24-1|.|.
CATSQGKTRDYGYTF
TGTGCCACCAGTCAGGGGAAAACTCGTGACTATGGCTACACCTTC
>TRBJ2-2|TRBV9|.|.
CASSVVGDVVAGELFF
TGTGCCAGCAGCGTAGTCGGGGATGTGGTCGCCGGGGAGCTGTTTTTT
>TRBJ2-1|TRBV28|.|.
CASSAPVRPYNEQFF
TGTGCCAGCAGTGCCCCGGTACGTCCTTACAATGAGCAGTTCTTC
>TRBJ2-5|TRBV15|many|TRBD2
CATSRAGTSAQETQYF
TGTGCCACCAGCAGAGCCGGGACTAGCGCTCAAGAGACCCAGTACTTC
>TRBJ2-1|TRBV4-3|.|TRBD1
CASSPTDPGQVGYNEQFF
TGCGCCAGCAGCCCCACTGACCCGGGACAGGTGGGGTACAATGAGCAGTTCTTC
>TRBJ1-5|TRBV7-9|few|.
CASSLGPGDQPQHF
TGTGCCAGCAGCTTAGGTCCGGGCGATCAGCCCCAGCATTTT
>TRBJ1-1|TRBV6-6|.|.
CASDLEMNTEAFF
TGTGCCAGCGACTTGGAAATGAACACTGAAGCTTTCTTT
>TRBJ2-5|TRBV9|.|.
CASSVETGLLQETQYF
TGTGCCAGCAGCGTAGAAACCGGACTCCTCCAAGAGACCCAGTACTTC
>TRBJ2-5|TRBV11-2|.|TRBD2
CASSLRTSGRVAETQYF
TGTGCCAGCAGCCTCCGAACTAGCGGGAGGGTCGCGGAGACCCAGTACTTC
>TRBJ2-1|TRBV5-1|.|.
CASTPRVAYNEQFF
TGCGCCAGCACCCCGAGGGTCGCCTACAATGAGCAGTTCTTC
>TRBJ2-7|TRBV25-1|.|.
CASSDGWPSEQYF
TGTGCCAGCAGTGATGGCTGGCCCAGCGAGCAGTACTTC
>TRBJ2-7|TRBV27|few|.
CASSLSPGLGEQYF
TGTGCCAGCAGTTTATCCCCCGGACTCGGCGAGCAGTACTTC
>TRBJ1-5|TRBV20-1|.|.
CSAMTVLGQPQHF
TGCAGTGCGATGACAGTGCTGGGGCAGCCCCAGCATTTT
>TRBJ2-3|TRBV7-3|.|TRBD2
CASSLWREPTDTQYF
TGTGCCAGCAGCTTATGGCGGGAGCCCACAGATACGCAGTATTTT
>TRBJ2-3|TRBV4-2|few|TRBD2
CASSQDLAGGTDTQYF
TGTGCCAGCAGCCAAGATCTAGCGGGAGGCACAGATACGCAGTATTTT